Below, one T cell receptor beta chain is given with its context. The target antigen is unknown. CDR3 length equals 15 residues. Germline V gives CDR1 SGHNT, CDR2 YYREEE (reference sequence). Trimming cost V 6 bases and J 0 bases, with 13 bases left between them. This specimen comes from a study of cytomegalovirus exposure and HLA in healthy donors. About the research overall: A previous analysis identified 95 million to 140 million unique TCR beta sequences derived from about 180 million T cells. General study points: A later analysis showed HLA-associated TCR beta chains outstripping equally common others in clonal expansion.

Researchers ran the PCR with 60 Vbeta and 13 Jbeta primers. Here immunoSEQ multiplex PCR was the method, and the copy in TCRdb shows in-frame clones only, minus some. The table has some 150,000 clones, approximately 80% seen once. The sequenced sample consisted of PBMCs. This chain connects TRBV5-4 to TRBJ1-5; D may be TRBD1 (5 bases). The sequence came from a woman between 45 and 65 years old in good health and CMV-seronegative. The CDR3 here is CASIGLGDSNQPQHF. The DNA for the CDR3 is TGTGCCAGCATCGGCCTAGGGGATAGCAATCAGCCCCAGCATTTT.